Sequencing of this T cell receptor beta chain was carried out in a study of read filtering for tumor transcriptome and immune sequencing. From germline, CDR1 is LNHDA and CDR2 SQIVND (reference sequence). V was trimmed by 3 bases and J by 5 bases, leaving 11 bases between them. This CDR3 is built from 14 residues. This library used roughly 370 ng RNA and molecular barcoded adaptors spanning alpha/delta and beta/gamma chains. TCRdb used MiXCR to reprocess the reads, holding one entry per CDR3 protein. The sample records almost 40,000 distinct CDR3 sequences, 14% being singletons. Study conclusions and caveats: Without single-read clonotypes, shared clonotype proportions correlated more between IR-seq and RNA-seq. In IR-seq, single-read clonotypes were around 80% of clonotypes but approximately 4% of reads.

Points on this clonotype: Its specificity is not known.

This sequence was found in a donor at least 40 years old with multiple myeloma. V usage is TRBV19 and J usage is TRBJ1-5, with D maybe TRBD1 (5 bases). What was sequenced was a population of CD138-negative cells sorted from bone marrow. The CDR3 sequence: CASSMGEGDQPQHF. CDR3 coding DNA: TGTGCCAGTAGTATGGGGGAAGGGGATCAGCCCCAGCATTTT.